This TCR beta chain was profiled in a study of response to subunit inactivated influenza vaccine (dated by TCRdb to the late 2010s). General notes on the study: Deep quantitative T cell receptor repertoire profiling was used in the study to track responses to a trivalent subunit inactivated influenza vaccine.

As encoded in the germline V gene (reference sequence), CDR1 is GTSNPN while CDR2 is SVGIG. Between the V and J ends, shortened by 4 bases and 1 base respectively, the junction contains 13 bases. The CDR3 spans 15 residues, from the cysteine through the phenylalanine. The only DNA kept is the CDR3, 45 bases in frame from the first base. Worth noting for this clonotype: Its antigen is still unknown. No base quality information exists; no much larger clone differs at one position.

Overall study outcomes, separate from this receptor: According to the authors, only a limited number of new T cells may be recruited by each seasonal influenza vaccination.

Receptor amplification or capture employed RT-PCR. Sequencing used an Illumina HiSeq 2500. TCRdb handled the public reads itself, with Q25 trimming in fastp and clone calling in MiXCR, and kept productive beta chains. Entries that share a CDR3 protein sequence are merged under the most common genes and DNA. The sample table records 560,000 or so distinct CDR3 sequences; 6% to 9% of these occur just once. About an eighth of the sample goes to the ten largest clones. The chain is encoded by TRBV30 joined to TRBJ2-2, with a tentative D gene TRBD2 over 6 matching bases. This sequence originates from a man aged 45 to 75 who received an inactivated influenza vaccine. Donor details come from another sample of the same person, matched by shared clones. Specimen: PBMCs from blood, collected roughly 24 months after vaccination. The CDR3 region: CAWTPGLKNTGELFF. In nucleotide form, the sequence is TGTGCCTGGACTCCGGGACTTAAGAACACCGGGGAGCTGTTTTTT.